The clone carrying this T cell receptor beta chain has ten or more counts. What it recognizes is unknown. The CDR3 has 16 residues. The junction had 6 bases not matched to a gene; V was cut back by 2 bases and J by 4 bases. Per the germline V gene, CDR1 is SGHTA and CDR2 is FQGNSA. From the 5' RACE reads, TCRdb called clonotypes with MiXCR, one entry per CDR3 protein. Of roughly 150,000 distinct CDR3 sequences listed, 3% to 4.5% are singletons. These data come from a study of identical twins. Healthy Caucasian donors formed the entire cohort. Study-wide results and limits: A lower insertion count was a feature of abundant cord blood beta clonotypes, with no such feature in memory repertoires. Excess twin sharing in beta out-of-frame sequences was weaker.

The sample comprised memory T cells sorted from blood. V usage is TRBV7-2 and J usage is TRBJ2-1, with 9 bases that match TRBD1. The TCR comes from a man aged 18 to 29 in good health. CDR3 DNA sequence: TGTGCCAGCAGCTTATATACGGGACAGGGATACAATGAGCAGTTCTTC. It yields the protein CASSLYTGQGYNEQFF. The full variable domain, rest sourced from reference TRBV7-2 and TRBJ2-1, is GAGVSQSPSNKVTEKGKDVELRCDPISGHTALYWYRQSLGQGLEFLIYFQGNSAPDKSGLPSDRFSAERTGGSVSTLTIQRTQQEDSAVYLCASSLYTGQGYNEQFFGPGTRLTVL.